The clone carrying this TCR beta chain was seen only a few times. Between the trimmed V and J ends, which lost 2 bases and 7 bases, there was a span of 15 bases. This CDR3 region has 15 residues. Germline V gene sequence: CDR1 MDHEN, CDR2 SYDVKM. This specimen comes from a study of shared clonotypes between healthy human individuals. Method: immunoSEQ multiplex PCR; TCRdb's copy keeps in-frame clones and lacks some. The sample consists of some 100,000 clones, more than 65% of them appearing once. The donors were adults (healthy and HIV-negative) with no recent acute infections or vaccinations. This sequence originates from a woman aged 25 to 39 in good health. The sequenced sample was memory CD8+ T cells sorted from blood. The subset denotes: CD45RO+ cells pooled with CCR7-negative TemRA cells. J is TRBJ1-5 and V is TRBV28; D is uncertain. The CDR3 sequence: CASSLTGVVEQPQHF. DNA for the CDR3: TGTGCCAGCAGTTTAACCGGGGTAGTCGAACAGCCCCAGCATTTT.